One sample yielded the 19 T cell receptor beta chains listed below, sequenced in a study of blood T cell repertoires in COVID-19. The assay was immunoSEQ multiplex PCR, and TCRdb's table has in-frame clones only and misses some. The profile shows 200,000 or so clones, over 75% of them singletons. The sequencing input was peripheral blood. These receptors came from a middle-aged man with active or convalescent COVID-19.

The V gene is TRBV30, the J gene TRBJ1-1; D not certain. The germline CDR1 and CDR2 sequences are GTSNPN and SVGIG (reference sequence). The V end was cut by 2 bases, the J end by 4 bases, with 8 bases between. The length of the CDR3 is 12 residues. The CDR3 sequence is CAWSLQTTEAFF. The CDR3 region has the DNA TGTGCCTGGAGTTTACAGACCACTGAAGCTTTCTTT.

The rearrangement links TRBV2 to TRBJ2-1; D is perhaps TRBD2 (6 bases). CDR1 and CDR2 from the germline V gene are SNHLY and FYNNEI. V lost 6 bases and J lost 8, with 23 bases in between. This CDR3 contains 16 residues. CDR3 amino acids: CASRDISTSLGHEQFF. In DNA, the CDR3 is TGTGCCAGCAGGGACATCTCGACTAGTCTTGGCCATGAGCAGTTCTTC. Full variable domain (outside the CDR3, taken from reference TRBV2 and TRBJ2-1): EPEVTQTPSHQVTQMGQEVILRCVPISNHLYFYWYRQILGQKVEFLVSFYNNEISEKSEIFDDQFSVERPDGSNFTLKIRSTKLEDSAMYFCASRDISTSLGHEQFFGPGTRLTVL.

V is TRBV2 and J is TRBJ1-6; weak D call: TRBD1 (6 bases). CDR3 length: 14 amino acids. CDR1 SNHLY and CDR2 FYNNEI come from the germline V gene. The V end was cut by 4 bases, the J end by 5 bases, with 9 bases between. The CDR3 DNA reads TGTGCCAGCAGTGGGGCAGGGGATAATTCACCCCTCCACTTT. Translation gives CASSGAGDNSPLHF.

The V gene is TRBV18, the J gene TRBJ1-1; 12 nucleotides agree with TRBD1. The germline V gene has CDR1 KGHSH and CDR2 LQKENI. This CDR3 region has 16 residues. V trimming: 2 bases; J trimming: 10 bases; junction bases outside the gene matches: 11. CDR3 amino acids: CASSPFSGDRGQVAFF. CDR3 bases: TGTGCCAGCTCACCATTCTCCGGGGACAGGGGGCAAGTAGCTTTCTTT.

This clone came up once. J is TRBJ1-2 and V is TRBV16; no definite D call. The CDR3 totals 15 residues. Trimming took off 0 bases at V and 5 bases at J, with 13 bases between the two ends. CDR1 and CDR2 from the germline V gene are KGHSY and FQNENV. For the CDR3, the DNA is TGTGCCAGCAGCCAATCTTCACAGAACCCGTATGGCTACACCTTC. Translation gives CASSQSSQNPYGYTF.

V gene TRBV7-9 combines with J gene TRBJ1-2, with 8 bases lining up with TRBD1. The CDR3 covers 16 residues. V lost 7 bases to trimming and J lost 4 bases; unmatched junction nucleotides: 14. The germline CDR1 and CDR2 sequences are SEHNR and FQNEAQ (reference sequence). The chain's CDR3 is CASIAGGDTPTYGYTF. The DNA for the CDR3 is TGTGCCAGCATAGCAGGGGGCGATACTCCCACCTATGGCTACACCTTC.

The genes are TRBV2 and TRBJ1-1, with D possibly TRBD1 on 5 matching bases. The ends were cut back, 4 bases at V and 1 base at J, with 10 bases in the middle. Germline CDR1 SNHLY, CDR2 FYNNEI. The CDR3 extends over 14 amino acids. CDR3 protein: CASSARGGNTEAFF. CDR3 in DNA: TGTGCCAGCAGTGCAAGGGGCGGGAACACTGAAGCTTTCTTT.

This clone has just a few counts. J is TRBJ2-7 and V is TRBV7-8; a weak D match, TRBD1 (6 bases). This CDR3 spans 16 amino acids. Per the germline V gene, CDR1 is SGHVS and CDR2 is FQNEAQ. Trimming pared 3 bases from V and 0 bases from J, leaving 15 bases between. CDR3 bases: TGTGCCAGCAGCTTCTGGACAGACAGGAGCTCCTACGAGCAGTACTTC. It specifies CASSFWTDRSSYEQYF.

The chain is built from TRBV25-1 and TRBJ1-2; D may be TRBD1 (6 bases). The germline CDR1 and CDR2 sequences are MGHDK and SYGVNS. The length of the CDR3 is 14 residues. Between the trimmed V and J ends, which lost 1 base and 2 bases, there was a span of 8 bases. In DNA form, the CDR3 reads TGTGCCAGCAGTGAATTGGACAGCAACTATGGCTACACCTTC. Residues: CASSELDSNYGYTF.

The V and J genes are TRBV10-3 and TRBJ1-2; a weak D match, TRBD1 (5 bases). The V end lost 8 bases, the J end lost 2 bases, and 12 bases lay between the germline ends. Germline values: CDR1 ENHRY, CDR2 SYGVKD. The CDR3 runs to 13 residues. In DNA, the CDR3 is TGTGCCATCGAGCCGGAGGGGAACTATGGCTACACCTTC. It specifies CAIEPEGNYGYTF.

The chain couples TRBV9 to TRBJ2-5; 8 bases align to TRBD1. After removal of 0 bases from V and 4 bases from J, the junction contained 5 bases not matched to a gene. The V gene's germline CDR1 is SGDLS and CDR2 YYNGEE. The CDR3 is 15 amino acids. CDR3 DNA: TGTGCCAGCAGCGTAGATCAGGGGGCGGGAGAGACCCAGTACTTC. Protein: CASSVDQGAGETQYF.

The V and J genes are TRBV19 and TRBJ1-5; 12 bases agree with TRBD1. J gave up 6 bases and V 9 bases, and 6 bases lay outside the gene matches. This CDR3 is built from 14 residues. CDR1 and CDR2 (germline): LNHDA, SQIVND (reference sequence). The CDR3 loop is CASTGTGGVQPQHF. Here the CDR3 DNA reads TGTGCCAGCACAGGGACAGGGGGCGTTCAGCCCCAGCATTTT.

The chain links TRBV7-9 to TRBJ1-6, with D perhaps matching TRBD1 (6 bases). The V end lost 4 bases, the J end lost 8 bases, and 12 bases lay between the germline ends. In germline, CDR1 is SEHNR, CDR2 FQNEAQ (reference sequence). The CDR3 contains 14 residues. The CDR3 DNA follows: TGTGCCAGCAGCTCCGTCGGGGGGCATTCACCCCTCCACTTT. Translating gives CASSSVGGHSPLHF.

The chain joins TRBV7-6 to TRBJ2-3; 8 bases map to TRBD1. With 1 base clipped from V and 2 bases from J, the junction kept 2 bases outside the gene matches. The CDR3 consists of 15 residues. Germline CDR1 reads SGHVS; CDR2 reads FNYEAQ. The CDR3, as DNA: TGTGCCAGCAGCTTAGGGACAGGGCACACAGATACGCAGTATTTT. The encoded protein is CASSLGTGHTDTQYF.

This sequence joins TRBV30 and TRBJ2-7, with D maybe TRBD2 (5 bases). V lost 3 bases to trimming and J lost 2 bases, with 11 bases between them. Germline CDR1 and CDR2: GTSNPN and SVGIG (reference sequence). There are 13 residues in the CDR3. The CDR3 is CAWSQRVTYEQYF. CDR3 DNA: TGTGCCTGGAGCCAGAGGGTTACCTACGAGCAGTACTTC.

The chain uses TRBV4-1 and TRBJ2-1; D is unresolved. This CDR3 contains 16 residues. Germline V gene data show CDR1 as MGHRA and CDR2 as YSYEKL. V gave up 2 bases and J gave up 2 bases, with 13 bases separating them. This CDR3 reads CASSQLGQTPYNEQFF. As DNA, the CDR3 is TGCGCCAGCAGCCAACTGGGCCAAACTCCCTACAATGAGCAGTTCTTC.

The rearrangement uses TRBV15 and TRBJ2-1; 11 bases line up with TRBD1. J gave up 3 bases and V 0 bases, and 10 bases lay outside the gene matches. The CDR3 is made up of 19 amino acids. Germline V gene data show CDR1 as LNHNV and CDR2 as YYDKDF (reference sequence). CDR3 amino acids: CATSRDPLDRGLYYNEQFF. The CDR3 bases are TGTGCCACCAGCAGAGATCCTTTGGACAGGGGGCTTTACTACAATGAGCAGTTCTTC.

The chain recombines TRBV11-3 with TRBJ2-2; TRBD1 matches at 10 bases. V shed 0 bases, J shed 3 bases, and the junction held 7 bases outside the gene matches. The CDR3 is 18 amino acids. Germline V gene lookup returns CDR1 SGHNT and CDR2 YENEEA. The CDR3 is CASSLDFGTGDYTGELFF. In DNA form, the CDR3 reads TGTGCCAGCAGCTTAGATTTCGGGACAGGGGACTACACCGGGGAGCTGTTTTTT.

This sequence joins TRBV7-9 and TRBJ2-1, with 8 bases lining up with TRBD1. Germline V gene sequence: CDR1 SEHNR, CDR2 FQNEAQ (reference sequence). V was clipped by 1 base and J by 7 bases; unmatched bases: 3. The CDR3 runs 14 residues. Here the CDR3 reads CASSLDTGGNEQFF. As DNA, the CDR3 is TGTGCCAGCAGCTTAGACACAGGGGGGAATGAGCAGTTCTTC.